This T cell receptor (beta chain) was found in a study of identical twins. Notes on the study in general: Models came in too low on out-of-frame TCR alpha sharing in monozygotic twins.

TCRdb independently ran MiXCR on the 5' RACE reads; one entry per CDR3 protein. Of some 690,000 distinct CDR3 sequences in the sample, less than 25% were seen once. This clonotype was seen only a few times. Its cognate antigen is unknown. The donors were all healthy and Caucasian. A further study also used this sample, focusing on T cells expressing NK-cell markers. That study reports: Dominant NKG2C+ clonotype frequencies of roughly 1.0-7.5% of CD8+ T cells were measured in about 6 donors. In a few donors, dominant clonotypes made up about 28.3-60.1% of CD3+CD56-NKG2C+ cells.

The sequencing input was PBMCs. This TCR derives from a woman under 30 in good health.

The chain's CDR3 is CASKLYNEQFF. As DNA, the CDR3 is TGTGCCAGCAAACTCTACAATGAGCAGTTCTTC. This chain connects TRBV6-6 to TRBJ2-1; no reliable D call. V was cut by 7 bases and J by 3 bases, with 4 bases left in between. Per germline, CDR1 MNHNY and CDR2 SVGAGI (reference sequence). This CDR3 has 11 residues.